This entry lists 3 T cell receptor beta chains sequenced from one sample in a study of T cells expressing NK-cell markers (TCRdb year 2020). The library was made by 5' RACE. Sequencing relied on an Illumina HiSeq 2000. Each entry corresponds to one CDR3 protein sequence from reads that TCRdb reprocessed, and DNA is not given. The table for this sample records about 390,000 distinct CDR3 sequences. The ten largest clones take up around 10% of the sample. The specimen sequenced was blood T cells: a sorted CD56 or NKG2C T cell subset, CD4+ or CD8+ T cells, or bulk PBMC T cells (not recorded which). These receptors came from a woman between 45 and 65 years old in good health. Donor details come from another sample of the same person, matched by shared clones.

The gene calls are TRBV11-2 and TRBJ2-2; the TRBD2 assignment by TCRdb is unverifiable without DNA. Germline loops: CDR1 SGHAT, CDR2 FQNNGV. The CDR3 has 15 residues. The CDR3 reads CASSPGLAATGELFF. Full variable domain (rest looked up from reference TRBV11-2 and TRBJ2-2): EAGVAQSPRYKIIEKRQSVAFWCNPISGHATLYWYQQILGQGPKLLIQFQNNGVVDDSQLPKDRFSAERLKGVDSTLKIQPAKLEDSAVYLCASSPGLAATGELFFGEGSRLTVL.

This rearrangement joins TRBV29-1 to TRBJ1-1. Germline CDR1 SQVTM, CDR2 ANQGSEA. This CDR3 region has 15 residues. The CDR3 loop is CSANSLGVMNTEAFF.

The chain couples TRBV10-3 to TRBJ1-1; the D call from TCRdb, TRBD1, cannot be confirmed without DNA. Germline V CDR1 and CDR2: ENHRY, SYGVKD. The CDR3 is 14 amino acids. CDR3 amino acids: CAIRGTVMNTEAFF.